This T cell receptor (beta chain) was captured in a study of T cell changes during pregnancy in multiple sclerosis. Germline loops: CDR1 KGHSH, CDR2 LQKENI. This CDR3 spans 15 amino acids. After removal of 4 bases from V and 0 bases from J, the junction contained 2 bases not matched to a gene. Repertoires were generated with immunoSEQ multiplex PCR, while TCRdb's copy carries only in-frame clones and drops some. The sample yields around 92,000 clones, almost 95% seen once. The source is a female donor with multiple sclerosis, enrolled in a pregnancy study. The gene calls are TRBV18 and TRBJ1-2, with 10 bases identical to TRBD1. Material: peripheral blood, obtained in the third trimester of pregnancy. The DNA of the CDR3 is TGTGCCAGCTCACTCGGGACAGGGGCTAACTATGGCTACACCTTC. It translates to CASSLGTGANYGYTF. The variable domain in full, completed from reference TRBV18 and TRBJ1-2, reads NAGVMQNPRHLVRRRGQEARLRCSPMKGHSHVYWYRQLPEEGLKFMVYLQKENIIDESGMPKERFSAEFPKEGPSILRIQQVVRGDSAAYFCASSLGTGANYGYTFGSGTRLTVV.